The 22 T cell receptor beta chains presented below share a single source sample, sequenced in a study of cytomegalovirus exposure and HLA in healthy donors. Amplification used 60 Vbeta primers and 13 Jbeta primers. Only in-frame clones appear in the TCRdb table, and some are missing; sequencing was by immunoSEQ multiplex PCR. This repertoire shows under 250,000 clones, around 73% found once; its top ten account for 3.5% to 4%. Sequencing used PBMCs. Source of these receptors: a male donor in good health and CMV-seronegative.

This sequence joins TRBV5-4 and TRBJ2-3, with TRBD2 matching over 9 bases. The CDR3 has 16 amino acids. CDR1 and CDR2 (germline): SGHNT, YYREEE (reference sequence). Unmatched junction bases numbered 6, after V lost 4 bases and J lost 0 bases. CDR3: CASSDRLAESTDTQYF. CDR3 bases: TGTGCCAGCAGCGATCGACTAGCGGAGAGCACAGATACGCAGTATTTT.

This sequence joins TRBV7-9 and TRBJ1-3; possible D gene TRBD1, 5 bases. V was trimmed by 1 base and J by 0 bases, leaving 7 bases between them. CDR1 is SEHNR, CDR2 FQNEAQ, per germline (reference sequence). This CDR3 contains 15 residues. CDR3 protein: CASSLERGSGNTIYF. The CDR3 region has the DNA TGTGCCAGCAGCTTAGAAAGGGGCTCTGGAAACACCATATATTTT.

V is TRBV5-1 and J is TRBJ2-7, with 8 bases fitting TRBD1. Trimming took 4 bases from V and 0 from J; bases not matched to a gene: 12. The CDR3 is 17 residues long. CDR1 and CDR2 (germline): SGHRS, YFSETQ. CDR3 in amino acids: CASSVDRGSLPSYEQYF. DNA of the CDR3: TGCGCCAGCAGCGTTGACAGGGGATCCCTTCCCTCCTACGAGCAGTACTTC.

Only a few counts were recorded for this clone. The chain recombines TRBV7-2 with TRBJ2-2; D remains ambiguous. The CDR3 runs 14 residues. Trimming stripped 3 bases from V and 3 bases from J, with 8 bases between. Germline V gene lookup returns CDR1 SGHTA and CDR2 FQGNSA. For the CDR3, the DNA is TGTGCCAGCAGCTTTGAGTCGGACACCGGGGAGCTGTTTTTT. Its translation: CASSFESDTGELFF.

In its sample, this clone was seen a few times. The CDR3 spells CASSYQQGAVEKLFF. CDR3 sequence (DNA): TGTGCCAGCAGTTACCAACAGGGGGCAGTAGAAAAACTGTTTTTT. The chain recombines TRBV5-5 with TRBJ1-4; 9 positions match TRBD1. The CDR3 is made up of 15 amino acids. Germline CDR1 SGHKS, CDR2 YYEKEE (reference sequence). The V gene end was trimmed by 5 bases and the J gene end by 8 bases; junction bases not matched to a gene: 10.

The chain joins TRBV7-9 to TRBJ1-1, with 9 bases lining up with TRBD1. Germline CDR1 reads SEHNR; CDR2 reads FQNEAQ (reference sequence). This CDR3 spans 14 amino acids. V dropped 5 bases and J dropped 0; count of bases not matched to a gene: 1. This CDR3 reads CASSRDRVNTEAFF. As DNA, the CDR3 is TGTGCCAGCAGCCGGGACAGGGTGAACACTGAAGCTTTCTTT. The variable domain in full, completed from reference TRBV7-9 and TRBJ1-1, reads DTGVSQNPRHKITKRGQNVTFRCDPISEHNRLYWYRQTLGQGPEFLTYFQNEAQLEKSRLLSDRFSAERPKGSFSTLEIQRTEQGDSAMYLCASSRDRVNTEAFFGQGTRLTVV.

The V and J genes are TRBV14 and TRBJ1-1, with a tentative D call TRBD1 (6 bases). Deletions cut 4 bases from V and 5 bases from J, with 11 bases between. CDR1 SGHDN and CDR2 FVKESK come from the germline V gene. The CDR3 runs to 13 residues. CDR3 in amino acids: CASSLRGITEAFF. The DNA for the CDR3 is TGTGCCAGCAGCCTCAGGGGTATTACTGAAGCTTTCTTT.

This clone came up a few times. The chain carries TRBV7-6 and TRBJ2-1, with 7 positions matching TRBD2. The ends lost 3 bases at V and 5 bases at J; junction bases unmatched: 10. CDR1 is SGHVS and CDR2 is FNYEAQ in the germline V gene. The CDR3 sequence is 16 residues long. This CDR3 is CASSFFREGGNNEQFF. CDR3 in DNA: TGTGCCAGCAGCTTTTTCAGGGAGGGAGGGAACAATGAGCAGTTCTTC.

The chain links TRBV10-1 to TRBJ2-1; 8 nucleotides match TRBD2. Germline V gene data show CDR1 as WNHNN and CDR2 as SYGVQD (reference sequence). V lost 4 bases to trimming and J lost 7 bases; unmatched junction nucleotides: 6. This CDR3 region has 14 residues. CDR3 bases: TGCGCCAGCAGTGGGGGTCTAGCGGGTAATGAGCAGTTCTTC. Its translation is CASSGGLAGNEQFF.

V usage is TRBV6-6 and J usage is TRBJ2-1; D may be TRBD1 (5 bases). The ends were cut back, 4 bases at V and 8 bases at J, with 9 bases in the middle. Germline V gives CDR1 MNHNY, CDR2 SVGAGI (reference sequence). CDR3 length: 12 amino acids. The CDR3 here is CASSFQGDEQFF. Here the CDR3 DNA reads TGTGCCAGCAGTTTTCAGGGCGATGAGCAGTTCTTC.

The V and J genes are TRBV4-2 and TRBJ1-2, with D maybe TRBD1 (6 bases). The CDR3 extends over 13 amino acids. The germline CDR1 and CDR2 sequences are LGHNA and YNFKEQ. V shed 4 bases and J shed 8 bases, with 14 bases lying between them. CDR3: CASSLSQGEGYTF. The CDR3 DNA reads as TGTGCCAGCAGCCTGTCACAGGGAGAGGGCTACACCTTC.

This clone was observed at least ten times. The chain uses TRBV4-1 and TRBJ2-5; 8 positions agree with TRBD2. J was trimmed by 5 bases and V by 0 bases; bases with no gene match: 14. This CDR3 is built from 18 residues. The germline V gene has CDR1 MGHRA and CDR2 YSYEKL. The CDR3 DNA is TGCGCCAGCAGCCAAGAACTCACGGGAGCGGGAGCGACTGAGACCCAGTACTTC. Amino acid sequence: CASSQELTGAGATETQYF.

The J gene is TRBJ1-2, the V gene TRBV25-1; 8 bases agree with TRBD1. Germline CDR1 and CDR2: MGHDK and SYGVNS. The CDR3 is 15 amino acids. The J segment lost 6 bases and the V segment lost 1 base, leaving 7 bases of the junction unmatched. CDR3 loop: CASSESRTGFDGYTF. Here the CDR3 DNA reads TGTGCCAGCAGTGAATCCAGGACAGGGTTCGATGGCTACACCTTC.

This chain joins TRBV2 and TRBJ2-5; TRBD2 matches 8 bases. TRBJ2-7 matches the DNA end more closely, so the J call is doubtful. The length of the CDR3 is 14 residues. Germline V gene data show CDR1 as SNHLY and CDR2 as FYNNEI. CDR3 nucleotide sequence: TGTGCCAGCAGTGGAAGCGGGAGACCCTACGAGCAGTACTTC. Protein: CASSGSGRPYEQYF.

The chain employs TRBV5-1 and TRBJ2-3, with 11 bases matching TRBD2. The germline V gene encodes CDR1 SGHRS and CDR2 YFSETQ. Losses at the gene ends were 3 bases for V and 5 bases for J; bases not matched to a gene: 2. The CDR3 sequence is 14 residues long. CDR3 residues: CASSWLAGGDTQYF. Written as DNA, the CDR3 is TGCGCCAGCAGCTGGCTAGCGGGGGGAGATACGCAGTATTTT.

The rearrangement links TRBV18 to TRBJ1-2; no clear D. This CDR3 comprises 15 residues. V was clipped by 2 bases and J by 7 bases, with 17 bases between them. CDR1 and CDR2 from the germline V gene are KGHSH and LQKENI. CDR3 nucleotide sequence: TGTGCCAGCTCACCATCAAGGCCCGGTCTAGCTGGCTACACCTTC. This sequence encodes CASSPSRPGLAGYTF.

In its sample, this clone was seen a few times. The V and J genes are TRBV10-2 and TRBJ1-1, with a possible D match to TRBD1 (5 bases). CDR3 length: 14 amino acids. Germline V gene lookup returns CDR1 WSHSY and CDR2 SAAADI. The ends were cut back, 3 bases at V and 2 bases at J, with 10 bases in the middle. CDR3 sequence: CASSERGFNTEAFF. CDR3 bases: TGCGCCAGCAGTGAAAGGGGCTTCAACACTGAAGCTTTCTTT.

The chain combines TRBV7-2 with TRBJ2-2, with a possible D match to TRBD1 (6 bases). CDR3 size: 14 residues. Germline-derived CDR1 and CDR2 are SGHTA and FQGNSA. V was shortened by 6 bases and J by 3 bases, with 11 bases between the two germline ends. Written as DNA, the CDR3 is TGTGCCAGCAGGCTTCAGGGGTACACCGGGGAGCTGTTTTTT. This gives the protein CASRLQGYTGELFF.

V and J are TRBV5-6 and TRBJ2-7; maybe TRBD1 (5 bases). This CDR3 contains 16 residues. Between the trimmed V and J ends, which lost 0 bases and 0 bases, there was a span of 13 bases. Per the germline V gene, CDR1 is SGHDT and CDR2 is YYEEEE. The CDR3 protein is CASSLAYRPFSYEQYF. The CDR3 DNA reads TGTGCCAGCAGCTTGGCTTACAGGCCCTTCTCCTACGAGCAGTACTTC.

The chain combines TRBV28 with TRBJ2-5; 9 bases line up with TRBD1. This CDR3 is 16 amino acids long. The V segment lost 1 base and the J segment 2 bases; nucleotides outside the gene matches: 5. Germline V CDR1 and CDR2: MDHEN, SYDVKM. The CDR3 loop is CASSLLGQGQQETQYF. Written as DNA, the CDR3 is TGTGCCAGCAGTTTATTGGGACAGGGCCAACAAGAGACCCAGTACTTC.

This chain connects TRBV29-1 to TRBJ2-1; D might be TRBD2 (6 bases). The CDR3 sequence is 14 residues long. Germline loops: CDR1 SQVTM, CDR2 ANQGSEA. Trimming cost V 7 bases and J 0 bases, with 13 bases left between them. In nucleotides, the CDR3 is TGCAGCGCCCGAGGAGGGTTCTCCTACAATGAGCAGTTCTTC. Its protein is CSARGGFSYNEQFF.

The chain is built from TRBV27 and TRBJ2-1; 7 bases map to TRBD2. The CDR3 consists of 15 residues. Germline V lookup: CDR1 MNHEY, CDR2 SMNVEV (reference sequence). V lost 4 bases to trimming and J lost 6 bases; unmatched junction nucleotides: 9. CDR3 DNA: TGTGCCAGCAGTTCTTGGGAGGGCGGAGGCAATGAGCAGTTCTTC. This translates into CASSSWEGGGNEQFF.